This T cell receptor (beta chain) was found in a study of regulatory T cells in long-lasting Graves disease. Regarding the study as a whole: Persistent disease was characterized by preferential usage of TRBV28, TRBJ1-2 and TRBJ2-5.

This clonotype has only a few counts. Its antigen is unknown. Trimming removed 2 bases at V and 3 bases at J, with 10 bases between. This CDR3 has 15 residues. Germline V gene sequence: CDR1 MNHEY, CDR2 SVGEGT. CDR3-region Arm-PCR and iRepertoire HTBI primers produced the TCR beta libraries. One entry per CDR3 protein, called by TCRdb with MiXCR from the multiplex PCR reads. The table shows about 440,000 distinct CDR3 sequences, with about 15% occurring only once. Documented time point: newly diagnosed GD, antithyroid drugs for less than 3 months. After RNA was extracted from PBMCs, the TCR library was made from it. In addition, the sample was reused for a study of T cells in Graves' hyperthyroidism and ophthalmopathy. In that study: When ophthalmopathy did not progress within 18 months, Graves' hyperthyroidism was considered stable.

The V call is TRBV6-2 or TRBV6-3, the J call TRBJ2-2; the D gene is possibly TRBD1 (7 bases). The material was peripheral blood mononuclear cells (PBMCs), obtained at new diagnosis, from a patient treated with antithyroid drugs. The clonotype originates from a woman aged 25 to 39 with Graves disease. This CDR3 reads CASSYVRGDTGELFF. In DNA, the CDR3 is TGTGCCAGCAGTTACGTCAGGGGGGACACCGGGGAGCTGTTTTTT.